This record looks at one T cell receptor beta chain sequence and its context. What it recognizes is unknown. Next came a second PCR, run for about 7 to 12 cycles, which used a sample-barcoded 5' primer along with a J-beta primer mix. Each CDR3 protein gets one entry after TCRdb re-called the 5' RACE reads with MiXCR. The data contain 1.5 million to 2 million distinct CDR3 sequences, approximately 40% of them singletons. This sample was included in a study of blood T cells in healthy people across ages. Whole-study findings and limits: Estimated diversity that came from one million T cells was considered an underestimate.

V dropped 3 bases and J dropped 2; count of bases not matched to a gene: 8. This CDR3 has 16 amino acids. CDR1 and CDR2 from the germline V gene are SGDLS and YYNGEE. This clonotype was obtained from a human donor in good health. The rearrangement joins TRBV9 to TRBJ2-3, with 8 bases fitting TRBD2. The sequenced sample was blood. For the CDR3, the DNA is TGTGCCAGCAGCGACGGGACTAGACAATCCACAGATACGCAGTATTTT. Protein sequence: CASSDGTRQSTDTQYF.